Sequencing of this TCR beta chain was carried out in a study of T cell repertoires in cytomegalovirus infection (dated by TCRdb to between 2018 and 2021). Describing the broader study: Recently identified HLA-C-restricted CMV epitopes, whose presentation resists viral immunomodulation, were targeted by peptide stimulations together with well-studied HLA-B-restricted epitopes. The HLA type of each donor mattered for the analysis, because public TCR beta signatures pointed to carriage of CMV infection along with the matching HLA type.

What the treatment or condition label conveys for this sample: in vitro stimulation with specific CMV peptide epitopes to enrich CMV-specific T cells. From a lookup of the germline V gene (reference sequence), CDR1 and CDR2 are MNHNY and SVGAGI. The V and J ends are trimmed by 7 bases and 4 bases, leaving 11 bases between them. The CDR3 covers 12 residues, taking in both the cysteine and the phenylalanine. The retained sequence is limited to the CDR3, 36 bases, with the frame set at the first base. This clonotype was counted a few times. Its target antigen remains unknown. Base quality data are lacking; no much larger clone is found one base away. Broad study findings and their caveats: In both this cohort and an independent cohort of under 450 donors, the cumulative frequency of public TCR beta family members distinguished carriers of CMV infection plus the relevant HLA type. In the ex vivo response, HLA-C-restricted CMV-specific TCR beta clonotypes were dominant, and in two of eight donors the single most frequent clonotype came from this HLA-C-restricted group.

The sample was run on an Illumina HiSeq 1500. TCRdb reprocessed the public reads (quality trimming at Q25 with fastp, clone calling with MiXCR) and kept in-frame beta chains. Rows with a matching CDR3 protein are joined into one entry that keeps the most common DNA and genes. This sample is represented by approximately 300,000 distinct CDR3 sequences; roughly 25% of them were singletons. The top ten clonotypes cover about an eighth of the sample. The receptor comes from a human donor in good health (CMV status not recorded). Some clones in this sample may be carry-over from other donors' samples. The V gene is TRBV6-6 and the J gene is TRBJ2-7; the D gene is perhaps TRBD1 or TRBD2, each of them matching over 5 bases. The specimen was cultured PBMCs, collected from culture after CMV antigen stimulation. The CDR3 region: CASKGREYEQYF. In nucleotide form, the sequence is TGTGCCAGCAAGGGCAGGGAGTACGAGCAGTACTTC.